The rows below give T cell receptor beta chains drawn from one sample of a study of Graves' ophthalmopathy and Graves' hyperthyroidism. TCRdb fed the multiplex PCR reads into MiXCR, producing one record per CDR3 protein. This sample carries about 620,000 distinct CDR3 sequences, about 20% of them seen once, and the ten largest clones take roughly 6.9%. Sequenced: peripheral blood. The source is a woman younger than 30 with stable Graves' hyperthyroidism. Some clones in this sample may be carry-over from other donors' samples. The conserved cysteine and the conserved F or W are not part of the CDR3 here. D genes are given only for firm matches.

length: 10; V: TRBV30; D: NA; CDR3: AWSVLSREQF
length: 13; V: TRBV12-3/TRBV12-4; D: NA; CDR3: ASSLPVGGGTEAF
length: 15; V: TRBV19; D: NA; CDR3: ASRPAGWTARNTEAF
length: 13; V: TRBV29-1; D: NA; CDR3: SVEVEGANTGELF
length: 14; V: TRBV3-1; D: NA; CDR3: ASSQVTGVLNTEAF
length: 13; V: TRBV6-5; D: NA; CDR3: ASSRRGAQDTEAF
length: 13; V: TRBV10-3; D: NA; CDR3: AISEGMGVNYGYT
length: 14; V: TRBV19; D: TRBD1; CDR3: ASSSEATGGIRPQH
length: 13; V: TRBV5-1; D: NA; CDR3: ASSLGRTVNTEAF
length: 14; V: TRBV27; D: TRBD1; CDR3: ASRPRQGPHRQPQH
length: 12; V: TRBV30; D: TRBD1; CDR3: AWSITGAAYEQY
length: 12; V: TRBV6-1; D: NA; CDR3: ASSPPGAKNIKY
length: 9; V: TRBV30; D: NA; CDR3: AWSGQDTQY
length: 15; V: TRBV9; D: TRBD2; CDR3: ASSGTSGGSYYNEQF
length: 13; V: TRBV18; D: NA; CDR3: ASSSSHMTNQPQH
length: 13; V: TRBV12-3/TRBV12-4; D: NA; CDR3: ASSLGRSLFQPQH
length: 15; V: TRBV20-1; D: NA; CDR3: SARDGRGSNLAYEQY
length: 10; V: TRBV20-1; D: NA; CDR3: SARRGAETQY
length: 12; V: TRBV6-1; D: TRBD2; CDR3: ASASGRAFYEQY
length: 11; V: TRBV7-9; D: NA; CDR3: ASSQQVGNTIY